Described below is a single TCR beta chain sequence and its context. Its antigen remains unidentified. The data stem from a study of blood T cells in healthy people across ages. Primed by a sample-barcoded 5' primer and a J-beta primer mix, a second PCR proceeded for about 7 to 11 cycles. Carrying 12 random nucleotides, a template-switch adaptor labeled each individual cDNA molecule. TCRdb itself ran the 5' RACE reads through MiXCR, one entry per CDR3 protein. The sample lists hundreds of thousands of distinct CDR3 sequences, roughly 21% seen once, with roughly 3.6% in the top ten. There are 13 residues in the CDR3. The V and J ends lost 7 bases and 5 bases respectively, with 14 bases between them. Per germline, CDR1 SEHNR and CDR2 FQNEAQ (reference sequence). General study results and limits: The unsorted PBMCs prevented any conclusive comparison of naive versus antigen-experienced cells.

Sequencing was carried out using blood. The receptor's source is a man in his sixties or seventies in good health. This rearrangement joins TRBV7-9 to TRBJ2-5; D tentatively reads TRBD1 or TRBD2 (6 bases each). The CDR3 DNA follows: TGTGCCAGCAATTCGGGGGCAATGGAGACCCAGTACTTC. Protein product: CASNSGAMETQYF.